The 25 T cell receptor beta chains in this list originate from one sample, sequenced in a study of read filtering for tumor transcriptome and immune sequencing. This library used roughly 0.4 ug RNA and molecular barcoded adaptors spanning alpha/delta and beta/gamma chains. TCRdb processed the reads anew with MiXCR; each CDR3 protein has one entry. The table records under 150,000 distinct CDR3 sequences, roughly 13% of them present only once. The specimen was a population of CD138-negative cells sorted from bone marrow. The receptor source for this set is a donor aged 40 or older with multiple myeloma.

There are many counts of this clonotype. The chain combines TRBV20-1 with TRBJ1-5; D gene uncertain. The V end was cut by 3 bases, the J end by 11 bases, with 20 bases between. The CDR3 length is 14 residues. Germline V gives CDR1 DFQATT, CDR2 SNEGSKA (reference sequence). This chain's CDR3 is CSARLDPLGSAQHF. The CDR3 nucleotides are TGCAGTGCTAGGTTGGACCCCTTAGGGAGTGCCCAGCATTTT.

This clonotype was found many times. V gene TRBV20-1 combines with J gene TRBJ2-5, with D perhaps being TRBD1 or TRBD2 (6 bases each). Trimming stripped 0 bases from V and 6 bases from J, with 26 bases between. The CDR3 contains 18 residues. The germline V gene has CDR1 DFQATT and CDR2 SNEGSKA (reference sequence). DNA for the CDR3: TGCAGTGCTAGAGAAGTCCTGGGGAGGCAGGGGTTGGGGAAGACCCAGTACTTC. Its translation is CSAREVLGRQGLGKTQYF.

This clonotype was observed many times. This sequence joins TRBV29-1 and TRBJ2-5; no firm D call. The CDR3 is made up of 13 amino acids. V lost 0 bases, J lost 9 bases, and 14 bases lay in between. Germline CDR1 reads SQVTM; CDR2 reads ANQGSEA. CDR3: CSVEDNNERSQYF. The CDR3 DNA reads TGCAGCGTTGAAGATAACAATGAGAGGTCCCAGTACTTC.

In this sample, this clonotype turned up many times. The chain combines TRBV7-2 with TRBJ2-7, with 13 bases lining up with TRBD2. The germline V gene encodes CDR1 SGHTA and CDR2 FQGNSA. Unmatched junction bases numbered 3, after V lost 1 base and J lost 3 bases. The CDR3 loop spans 16 amino acids. The CDR3 is CASSLEGTSGVYEQYF. CDR3 nucleotide sequence: TGTGCCAGCAGCTTAGAAGGGACTAGCGGGGTCTACGAGCAGTACTTC.

This clonotype was detected many times. The rearrangement links TRBV7-2 to TRBJ1-5; the D is unclear. Looked up from germline, CDR1 is SGHTA and CDR2 is FQGNSA. V was shortened by 1 base and J by 0 bases, with 7 bases between the two germline ends. The CDR3 sequence is 15 residues long. CDR3 sequence reads: CASSLDWLSNQPQHF. The CDR3 DNA is TGTGCCAGCAGCTTAGATTGGCTTAGCAATCAGCCCCAGCATTTT.

This clonotype was counted ten times or more. DNA of the CDR3: TGCAGTGCTATAGAGACTAGCGGGATCAATGAGCAGTTCTTC. It codes for CSAIETSGINEQFF. V and J are TRBV20-1 and TRBJ2-1, with TRBD2 matching over 11 bases. There are 14 residues in the CDR3. J gave up 6 bases and V 4 bases, and 5 bases lay outside the gene matches. Germline-derived CDR1 and CDR2 are DFQATT and SNEGSKA (reference sequence).

A word on this clonotype: A much more abundant neighbour one base away suggests this may be a read error. CDR3 DNA: TGTGCCAGCAGCCCCACCGGGAGGGGGATAGGTGAGCAGTTCTTC. It is translated as CASSPTGRGIGEQFF. The rearrangement links TRBV7-8 to TRBJ2-1; 8 bases agree with TRBD2. Per germline, CDR1 SGHVS and CDR2 FQNEAQ. The CDR3 contains 15 residues. The J segment lost 9 bases and the V segment lost 5 bases, leaving 12 bases of the junction unmatched.

Details on this clonotype: The conserved phenylalanine or tryptophan is not found at the CDR3 terminus, so this likely reflects a read error. The CDR3 is CASGRQTTNEKLFI. The CDR3 nucleotides read TGTGCTAGTGGTCGACAGACAACTAATGAAAAACTGTTTATT. J is TRBJ1-4 and V is TRBV12-5, with D perhaps matching TRBD1 (5 bases). Germline V gene lookup returns CDR1 LGHNT and CDR2 FRNRAP. V lost 5 bases and J 0 bases, leaving 7 bases between the germline ends. CDR3 length: 14 amino acids.

In the case of this clonotype: This sequence may be a read error, since a much larger clone differs from it by one base. The chain joins TRBV13 to TRBJ1-2; a possible D gene is TRBD1 (6 bases). Trimming cost V 3 bases and J 13 bases, with 18 bases left between them. Germline values: CDR1 PRHDT, CDR2 FYEKMQ (reference sequence). This CDR3 spans 13 amino acids. DNA for the CDR3: TGTGCCAGCAGCTTTGGCAGGGGCCCCCGTTTCACCTTC. Residues: CASSFGRGPRFTF. Supplemented by reference TRBV13 and TRBJ1-2, the full variable domain reads AAGVIQSPRHLIKEKRETATLKCYPIPRHDTVYWYQQGPGQDPQFLISFYEKMQSDKGSIPDRFSAQQFSDYHSELNMSSLELGDSALYFCASSFGRGPRFTFGSGTRLTVV.

This clonotype was seen repeatedly, ten times or more. The chain combines TRBV11-2 with TRBJ2-5; D may be TRBD2 (5 bases). CDR3 length: 15 amino acids. V lost 4 bases, J lost 1 base, and 13 bases lay in between. Per germline, CDR1 SGHAT and CDR2 FQNNGV. This CDR3 is CASSSHAGLQETQYF. The CDR3 nucleotides read TGTGCCAGCAGCTCCCACGCGGGCCTCCAAGAGACCCAGTACTTC.

This clonotype was seen ten or more times. The chain recombines TRBV10-2 with TRBJ2-2, with D perhaps matching TRBD2 (5 bases). Germline V lookup: CDR1 WSHSY, CDR2 SAAADI. V dropped 7 bases and J dropped 2 bases, with 8 bases sitting between them. The CDR3 sequence is 13 residues long. The CDR3 nucleotides are TGCGCCAGCAAAGAGGGCAACACCGGGGAGCTGTTTTTT. Amino acids: CASKEGNTGELFF.

This clonotype was recorded at least ten times. The chain joins TRBV4-2 to TRBJ1-5; D gene ambiguous. The CDR3 runs 14 residues. Germline CDR1 is LGHNA and CDR2 is YNFKEQ. Trimming took 6 bases from V and 0 from J, leaving 9 bases between them. The CDR3 sequence is CASSADYSNQPQHF. The CDR3 DNA reads TGTGCCAGCAGTGCAGACTATAGCAATCAGCCCCAGCATTTT.

This clonotype was counted many times. The V and J genes are TRBV19 and TRBJ2-7; D not resolved. The CDR3 contains 12 residues. Per germline, CDR1 LNHDA and CDR2 SQIVND (reference sequence). This CDR3 is CAVRATAYEQYF. The CDR3 DNA sequence: TGTGCTGTTCGAGCCACAGCCTACGAGCAGTACTTC.

This clonotype has a count of ten or more. The CDR3 DNA is TGTGCCAGCAGCTCGGGGGGGCAAGGAGCTTTCTTT. This encodes CASSSGGQGAFF. The rearrangement joins TRBV7-9 to TRBJ1-1; weak D call: TRBD1 (6 bases). The CDR3 contains 12 residues. Germline V gene data show CDR1 as SEHNR and CDR2 as FQNEAQ (reference sequence). V was cut by 4 bases and J by 10 bases, with 13 bases left in between. Full variable domain (remainder filled in from reference TRBV7-9 and TRBJ1-1): DTGVSQNPRHKITKRGQNVTFRCDPISEHNRLYWYRQTLGQGPEFLTYFQNEAQLEKSRLLSDRFSAERPKGSFSTLEIQRTEQGDSAMYLCASSSGGQGAFFGQGTRLTVV.

Concerning this clonotype: A read error is the likely source, as a far larger clone sits one nucleotide away. This chain joins TRBV30 and TRBJ1-4, with D perhaps matching TRBD1 (5 bases). The J call may be wrong; the DNA end is better matched by TRBJ2-3. Per germline, CDR1 GTSNPN and CDR2 SVGIG (reference sequence). CDR3 length equals 12 residues. CDR3 region: CAWSLGTGTQYF. CDR3 nucleotides: TGTGCCTGGAGTCTAGGAACAGGTACGCAGTATTTT.

Ten or more counts support this clonotype. The V call is TRBV20-1, the J call TRBJ2-7; TRBD2 is a possible D gene (5 bases). V was pared by 7 bases and J by 0 bases, with 13 bases between. In germline, CDR1 is DFQATT, CDR2 SNEGSKA (reference sequence). This CDR3 spans 13 amino acids. The CDR3 loop reads CSVPRESSYEQYF. In DNA form, the CDR3 reads TGCAGTGTCCCGAGGGAAAGCTCCTACGAGCAGTACTTC.

This clonotype has at least ten counts. The CDR3 protein is CSAIYTRDRVLGTEAFF. In DNA form, the CDR3 reads TGCAGTGCTATCTATACCCGGGACAGGGTGCTCGGGACTGAAGCTTTCTTT. The gene calls are TRBV20-1 and TRBJ1-1; 9 positions match TRBD1. J was trimmed by 5 bases and V by 4 bases; bases with no gene match: 17. The CDR3 has 17 amino acids. Per the germline V gene, CDR1 is DFQATT and CDR2 is SNEGSKA (reference sequence).

This clonotype was picked up many times. The rearrangement uses TRBV11-1 and TRBJ1-1; no reliable D call. The germline V gene encodes CDR1 SGHAT and CDR2 FQDESV (reference sequence). This CDR3 contains 12 residues. V lost 5 bases to trimming and J lost 5 bases, with 9 bases between them. CDR3 loop: CASSQAGTEAFF. The DNA of the CDR3 is TGTGCCAGCAGCCAGGCGGGGACTGAAGCTTTCTTT. Full variable domain (rest looked up from reference TRBV11-1 and TRBJ1-1): EAEVAQSPRYKITEKSQAVAFWCDPISGHATLYWYRQILGQGPELLVQFQDESVVDDSQLPKDRFSAERLKGVDSTLKIQPAELGDSAMYLCASSQAGTEAFFGQGTRLTVV.

This clonotype was observed at least ten times. The V and J genes are TRBV6-5 and TRBJ2-1; D not resolved. Trimming took off 2 bases at V and 7 bases at J, with 6 bases between the two ends. The CDR3 contains 12 residues. Germline V CDR1 and CDR2: MNHEY, SVGAGI. CDR3 nucleotide sequence: TGTGCCAGCAGTTACGATTGGAATGAGCAGTTCTTC. Protein product: CASSYDWNEQFF.

Ten or more counts support this clonotype. The chain combines TRBV7-8 with TRBJ2-7; D unclear. This CDR3 has 15 amino acids. The germline CDR1 and CDR2 sequences are SGHVS and FQNEAQ. V lost 4 bases and J 0 bases, leaving 13 bases between the germline ends. This chain's CDR3 is CASSSGPSLSYEQYF. CDR3 coding DNA: TGTGCCAGCAGCTCTGGACCTTCTCTCTCCTACGAGCAGTACTTC.

This clonotype was seen ten or more times. The chain employs TRBV19 and TRBJ2-2; D possibly corresponds to TRBD2 (6 bases). This CDR3 is 15 amino acids long. V was shortened by 5 bases and J by 1 base, with 11 bases between the two germline ends. Germline lookup yields CDR1 LNHDA and CDR2 SQIVND (reference sequence). The CDR3 nucleotides are TGTGCCAGTAGTGTCTTGGGAGGGAACACCGGGGAGCTGTTTTTT. It specifies CASSVLGGNTGELFF.

This clonotype was counted at least ten times. The chain couples TRBV2 to TRBJ2-2; either TRBD1 or TRBD2 may supply D (5 bases each). V dropped 7 bases and J dropped 2 bases, with 17 bases sitting between them. CDR3 length: 16 residues. The V gene's germline CDR1 is SNHLY and CDR2 FYNNEI. CDR3 residues: CASKEWAGRNTGELFF. In DNA, the CDR3 is TGTGCCAGCAAAGAGTGGGCAGGGAGAAACACCGGGGAGCTGTTTTTT.

At least ten counts were recorded for this clonotype. V gene TRBV7-9 combines with J gene TRBJ2-7; 10 bases fit TRBD2. The germline V gene encodes CDR1 SEHNR and CDR2 FQNEAQ (reference sequence). CDR3 length: 16 amino acids. Trimming cost V 5 bases and J 0 bases; bases outside gene matches: 7. This CDR3 reads CASSNTSGKSSYEQYF. The CDR3, as DNA: TGTGCCAGCAGCAACACTAGCGGGAAGAGCTCCTACGAGCAGTACTTC.

This clonotype showed up many times. The chain links TRBV4-1 to TRBJ2-1; TRBD2 agrees at 14 bases. The V segment lost 0 bases and the J segment 6 bases; nucleotides outside the gene matches: 4. The CDR3 spans 17 residues. Germline-derived CDR1 and CDR2 are MGHRA and YSYEKL. CDR3 sequence: CASSQDSGLAGGNEQFF. In DNA, the CDR3 is TGCGCCAGCAGCCAAGACTCAGGACTAGCGGGAGGCAATGAGCAGTTCTTC.

This clonotype was seen repeatedly, ten times or more. This sequence joins TRBV7-9 and TRBJ1-1; no definite D call. The CDR3 runs to 12 residues. Per germline, CDR1 SEHNR and CDR2 FQNEAQ (reference sequence). The V and J ends lost 3 bases and 1 base respectively, with 3 bases between them. The chain's CDR3 is CASSFENTEAFF. The CDR3 DNA reads TGTGCCAGCAGCTTCGAGAACACTGAAGCTTTCTTT.